This is a list of T cell receptor beta chains from one sample in a study of beta chain features in type 1 diabetes. Sequencing was performed with immunoSEQ multiplex PCR; in TCRdb, only in-frame clones are kept and a portion is missing. The sample records about 650,000 clones, roughly an eighth being singletons. The sequenced sample was naive CD4+ T cells from blood. All receptors derive from a young man with type 1 diabetes. Each CDR3 is given with its conserved first and last residue. Each record gives: clone size, J gene, D gene, V gene, CDR3 DNA, CDR3 protein. D genes are given only for firm matches. Expanded clones get a size class; other rows say once, few or many, or leave the size out.

clone size: few
J gene: TRBJ1-3
D gene: .
V gene: TRBV6-1
CDR3 DNA: TGTGCCAGCAGTGAAGTCCTCTCTGGAAACACCATATATTTT
CDR3 protein: CASSEVLSGNTIYF

clone size: few
J gene: TRBJ2-3
D gene: .
V gene: TRBV13
CDR3 DNA: TGTGCCAGCACTCGGGAACGGTTCACAGATACGCAGTATTTT
CDR3 protein: CASTRERFTDTQYF

clone size: few
J gene: TRBJ2-7
D gene: .
V gene: TRBV28
CDR3 DNA: TGTGCCAGCACCTACGGAGGGACCCACGAGCAGTACTTC
CDR3 protein: CASTYGGTHEQYF

clone size: few
J gene: TRBJ2-3
D gene: TRBD2
V gene: TRBV4-2
CDR3 DNA: TGTGCCAGCAGCCAAAAGATCACCGCTAGCGGGGAGGCAGATACGCAGTATTTT
CDR3 protein: CASSQKITASGEADTQYF

clone size: .
J gene: TRBJ2-4
D gene: .
V gene: TRBV7-2
CDR3 DNA: TGTGCCAGCAGCCCTTCCGCTACCAAAAACATTCAGTACTTC
CDR3 protein: CASSPSATKNIQYF

clone size: few
J gene: TRBJ1-3
D gene: .
V gene: TRBV27
CDR3 DNA: TGTGCCAGCGGCTTCTCTGGAAACACCATATATTTT
CDR3 protein: CASGFSGNTIYF

clone size: .
J gene: TRBJ2-1
D gene: .
V gene: TRBV7-2
CDR3 DNA: TGTGCCAGCAGCTTAGCGAGCGGAGCCTACAATGAGCAGTTCTTC
CDR3 protein: CASSLASGAYNEQFF

clone size: few
J gene: TRBJ2-1
D gene: .
V gene: TRBV18
CDR3 DNA: TGTGCCAGCTCGTCAGGGTCGGGGAATGAGCAGTTCTTC
CDR3 protein: CASSSGSGNEQFF

clone size: few
J gene: TRBJ1-2
D gene: .
V gene: TRBV7-2
CDR3 DNA: TGTGCCAGCAGCTTAGCGAGGAAGGGCTACACCTTC
CDR3 protein: CASSLARKGYTF

clone size: .
J gene: TRBJ1-2
D gene: .
V gene: TRBV4-1
CDR3 DNA: TGCGCCAGCAGCCAAGACTCCTATGGCTACACCTTC
CDR3 protein: CASSQDSYGYTF

clone size: .
J gene: TRBJ2-3
D gene: .
V gene: TRBV9
CDR3 DNA: TGTGCCAGCAGCGTAACTAGTGGGGATACGCAGTATTTT
CDR3 protein: CASSVTSGDTQYF

clone size: .
J gene: TRBJ1-5
D gene: .
V gene: TRBV10-3
CDR3 DNA: TGTGCCATCAGTGAAGGGCAGGCCAATCAGCCCCAGCATTTT
CDR3 protein: CAISEGQANQPQHF

clone size: few
J gene: TRBJ2-1
D gene: .
V gene: TRBV2
CDR3 DNA: TGTGCCAGCAGTGAATATGGGGCTAGCTCCTACAATGAGCAGTTCTTC
CDR3 protein: CASSEYGASSYNEQFF

clone size: few
J gene: TRBJ2-5
D gene: .
V gene: TRBV6-5
CDR3 DNA: TGTGCCACGCTGTCAGCCCAAGAGACCCAGTACTTC
CDR3 protein: CATLSAQETQYF

clone size: few
J gene: TRBJ2-1
D gene: .
V gene: TRBV5-4
CDR3 DNA: TGTGCCAGCAGCTTGGAAAGTTACAATGAGCAGTTCTTC
CDR3 protein: CASSLESYNEQFF

clone size: few
J gene: TRBJ2-1
D gene: .
V gene: TRBV4-3
CDR3 DNA: TGCGCCAGCAGCCAAGGGGATTCCTACAATGAGCAGTTCTTC
CDR3 protein: CASSQGDSYNEQFF

clone size: .
J gene: TRBJ2-5
D gene: TRBD1
V gene: TRBV25-1
CDR3 DNA: TGTGCCAGCAGTGAATCCAGGGGGAGAGAGACCCAGTACTTC
CDR3 protein: CASSESRGRETQYF

clone size: .
J gene: TRBJ2-1
D gene: TRBD1
V gene: TRBV6-6
CDR3 DNA: TGTGCCAGCAGCTCCGGGACAGGGTGGGGCAATGAGCAGTTCTTC
CDR3 protein: CASSSGTGWGNEQFF

clone size: few
J gene: TRBJ1-1
D gene: .
V gene: TRBV5-1
CDR3 DNA: TGCGCCAGCAGCTTTGGTGCCGGGGCCGGCACTGAAGCTTTCTTT
CDR3 protein: CASSFGAGAGTEAFF

clone size: .
J gene: TRBJ2-3
D gene: TRBD1
V gene: TRBV2
CDR3 DNA: TGTGCCACACAGGGGGCAATCACAGATACGCAGTATTTT
CDR3 protein: CATQGAITDTQYF

clone size: .
J gene: TRBJ2-6
D gene: .
V gene: TRBV30
CDR3 DNA: TGTGCCTGGAGTGTAGGTGGTGGGGCCAACGTCCTGACTTTC
CDR3 protein: CAWSVGGGANVLTF

clone size: .
J gene: TRBJ2-7
D gene: .
V gene: TRBV27
CDR3 DNA: TGTGCCAGCAGTTTATCAATCAGGGCCCGCTACGAGCAGTACTTC
CDR3 protein: CASSLSIRARYEQYF

clone size: .
J gene: TRBJ2-5
D gene: TRBD1
V gene: TRBV5-1
CDR3 DNA: TGCGCCAGCAGCGGAACGGGACAGGGTCAAGAGACCCAGTACTTC
CDR3 protein: CASSGTGQGQETQYF

clone size: .
J gene: TRBJ1-6
D gene: .
V gene: TRBV11-2
CDR3 DNA: TGTGCCAGCACCGACAGCGGGGGAACGGGCCACTTT
CDR3 protein: CASTDSGGTGHF

clone size: .
J gene: TRBJ2-6
D gene: .
V gene: TRBV7-2
CDR3 DNA: TGTGCCAGCAGCTTGGTTCCCAGCTCTGGGGCCAACGTCCTGACTTTC
CDR3 protein: CASSLVPSSGANVLTF

clone size: .
J gene: TRBJ1-5
D gene: .
V gene: TRBV6-1
CDR3 DNA: TGTGCCAGCAGTGATTTCGGGGGTAATCAGCCCCAGCATTTT
CDR3 protein: CASSDFGGNQPQHF

clone size: many
J gene: TRBJ2-1
D gene: .
V gene: TRBV14
CDR3 DNA: TGTGCCAGCAGCCAAGAACCAGGGAGAAATGAGCAGTTCTTC
CDR3 protein: CASSQEPGRNEQFF

clone size: few
J gene: TRBJ2-7
D gene: .
V gene: TRBV28
CDR3 DNA: TGTGCCAGCAGTCTTTTCACAGGGTACCACGAGCAGTACTTC
CDR3 protein: CASSLFTGYHEQYF